This TCR beta chain came from a study of blood T cells in healthy people across ages. General observations from the study: With donor CMV status unknown, expanded clonotype changes were possibly confounded. PBMCs left unsorted prevented a conclusive naive versus antigen-experienced comparison.

A J-beta primer mix and a sample-barcoded 5' primer were used in a second PCR of roughly 7 to 12 cycles. From the 5' RACE reads, TCRdb called clonotypes with MiXCR, one entry per CDR3 protein. The table has over a million distinct CDR3 sequences, 35% to 50% seen once. V lost 5 bases to trimming and J lost 6 bases, with 8 bases between them. This CDR3 is 11 amino acids long. The germline V gene encodes CDR1 MNHEY and CDR2 SMNVEV (reference sequence). This clonotype appeared a few times. Its cognate antigen is unknown. Total RNA, at least 6 micrograms per sample, was extracted from PBMCs. The sequenced sample consisted of blood. The origin of this receptor is a woman aged 60-75 years in good health. This chain links TRBV27 with TRBJ2-7, with a weak D call TRBD1 (6 bases). As DNA, the CDR3 is TGTGCCAGCAGTAACAGGGTCGAGCAGTACTTC. Amino acid sequence: CASSNRVEQYF.